The rows below give T cell receptor beta chains drawn from one sample of a study of CD8+CD57+ T cells in acquired aplastic anemia. In TCRdb, the reads were re-called with MiXCR into one record per CDR3 protein. The table lists 190,000 or so distinct CDR3 sequences, approximately 48% of them singletons. Material for sequencing was sorted CD4+, CD8+, or CD8+CD57+ T cells (not recorded which) from PBMCs. The receptors originated from a human donor with aplastic anemia. Each CDR3 is given with its conserved first and last residue. D genes are given only for firm matches. For some rows the clone size is stated as once, few or many, or as a class when expanded; others skip it.

TGCGCCAGCAGCTCGACAATGAGGGGGTACACTGAAGCTTTCTTT	CASSSTMRGYTEAFF	many	TRBV5-1	TRBJ1-1	NA
TGTGCCACCAGTGAGCCCTTCCACAATGAGCAGTTCTTC	CATSEPFHNEQFF	many	TRBV24-1	TRBJ2-1	NA
TGTGCCAGCAGCTTAGCGGGTCCCCGGACACGAAGTACCCATGGCTACACCTTC	CASSLAGPRTRSTHGYTF	many	TRBV7-2	TRBJ1-2	NA
TGTGCCAGCAGAGGACAGGGGTTCCTATACGAGCAGTACTTC	CASRGQGFLYEQYF	NA	TRBV28	TRBJ2-7	TRBD1
TGTGCCAGCAGCCCCTCGGACAGACAATACGAGCAGTACTTC	CASSPSDRQYEQYF	NA	TRBV7-8	TRBJ2-7	NA
TGTGCCAGCAGTGCGAGACAGGGAGCTCTTGAAGCTTTCTTT	CASSARQGALEAFF	NA	TRBV2	TRBJ1-1	TRBD1
TGTGCCAGCAGCTTAGGGGACAGTCGGTTTGGCAATTCACCCCTCCACTTT	CASSLGDSRFGNSPLHF	few	TRBV11-2	TRBJ1-6	TRBD1
TGTGCCAGCAGCTACGGACAGGGGAGGGATGGCTACACCTTC	CASSYGQGRDGYTF	NA	TRBV7-9	TRBJ1-2	TRBD1
TGTGCCAGCAGGCTTAGCGGGGGAGAAGGGACCCAGTACTTC	CASRLSGGEGTQYF	many	TRBV12-3/TRBV12-4	TRBJ2-5	TRBD2
TGCAGCGCACAGGGCACAGATACGCAGTATTTT	CSAQGTDTQYF	NA	TRBV29-1	TRBJ2-3	NA
TGCGCCAGCAGCTTCGAGGGGGGCCGACAAGAGACCCAGTACTTC	CASSFEGGRQETQYF	many	TRBV5-1	TRBJ2-5	NA
TGTGCCAGCAGTAGCTGGACGGATGTCGAGCAGTACTTC	CASSSWTDVEQYF	NA	TRBV13	TRBJ2-7	NA
TGTGCCAGCTCAAACAGGGGAGAGGCGGGGGCCAACGTCCTGACTTTC	CASSNRGEAGANVLTF	NA	TRBV2	TRBJ2-6	TRBD1
TGCGCCAGCAGCCAAGATACAGGGACCGGGGAGCTGTTTTTT	CASSQDTGTGELFF	many	TRBV4-3	TRBJ2-2	NA
TGTGCCAGTAAGCTCGGGACAGTACTCATCGGGGAGCTGTTTTTT	CASKLGTVLIGELFF	NA	TRBV19	TRBJ2-2	TRBD1
TGTGCCAGCAGCTTAACAGGGCAGTATAATTCACCCCTCCACTTT	CASSLTGQYNSPLHF	many	TRBV7-3	TRBJ1-6	NA
TGTGCCAGCAGTTTGCCCTGGACAGGGCACAACGAGCAGTACTTC	CASSLPWTGHNEQYF	many	TRBV28	TRBJ2-7	TRBD1
TGTGCCAGCAGGGTACCAAACGAGCAGTTCTTC	CASRVPNEQFF	NA	TRBV2	TRBJ2-1	NA
TGCAGTGCTACGGCCGGGAGTCATCAGCCCCAGCATTTT	CSATAGSHQPQHF	many	TRBV20-1	TRBJ1-5	NA
TGTGCCAGCAGTTCCTTTCAGCCGGAGAGAACTGAAGCTTTCTTT	CASSSFQPERTEAFF	NA	TRBV7-2	TRBJ1-1	NA
TGTGCCAGCAGCCTCGGACTAGCCGGGGAGGGGGCGGAGACCCAGTACTTC	CASSLGLAGEGAETQYF	NA	TRBV7-9	TRBJ2-5	NA
TGCAGCGCCGGGGAAAATAGCAATCAGCCCCAGCATTTT	CSAGENSNQPQHF	NA	TRBV29-1	TRBJ1-5	NA
TGTGCCAGCAGCCAAGGTAACAGGGAGGGATACGAGCAGTACTTC	CASSQGNREGYEQYF	NA	TRBV14	TRBJ2-7	NA
TGTGCCAGGAGGATGGGGACTGGGGCCAACGTCCTGACTTTC	CARRMGTGANVLTF	NA	TRBV19	TRBJ2-6	NA